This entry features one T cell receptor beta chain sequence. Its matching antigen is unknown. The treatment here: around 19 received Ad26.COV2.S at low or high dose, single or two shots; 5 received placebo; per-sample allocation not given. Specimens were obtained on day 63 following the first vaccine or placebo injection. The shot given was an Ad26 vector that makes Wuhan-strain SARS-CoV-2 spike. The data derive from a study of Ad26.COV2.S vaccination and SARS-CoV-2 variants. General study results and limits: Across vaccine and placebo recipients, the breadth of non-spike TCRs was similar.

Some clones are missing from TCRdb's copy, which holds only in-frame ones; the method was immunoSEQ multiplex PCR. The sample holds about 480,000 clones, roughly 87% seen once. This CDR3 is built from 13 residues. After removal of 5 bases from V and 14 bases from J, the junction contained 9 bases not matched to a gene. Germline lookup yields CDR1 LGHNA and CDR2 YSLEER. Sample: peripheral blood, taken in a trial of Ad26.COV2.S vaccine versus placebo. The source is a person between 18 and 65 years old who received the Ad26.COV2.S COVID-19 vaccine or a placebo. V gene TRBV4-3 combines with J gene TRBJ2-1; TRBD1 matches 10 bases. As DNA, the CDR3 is TGCGCCAGCAGCTTAGACCCCGGGACAGGGGAGTTCTTC. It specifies CASSLDPGTGEFF.